The T cell receptor (beta chain) described here comes from a study of T cell responses to AZD1222 COVID-19 vaccine. CDR3 length: 14 residues. Between the trimmed V and J ends, which lost 6 bases and 0 bases, there was a span of 9 bases. Germline CDR1 WSHSY, CDR2 SAAADI. Produced via immunoSEQ multiplex PCR; TCRdb's table is partial and in-frame only. The data contain 130,000 to 150,000 clones, about nine tenths of them seen just once; the ten biggest clones take up 2.8%. The sample holds a few counts of this clone. The clonotype was recovered from an adult in good health. This rearrangement joins TRBV10-2 to TRBJ1-3; D gene unclear. The sequencing used peripheral blood, collected on day 0 of MenACWY control vaccination. As DNA, the CDR3 is TGCGCCAGCAGAGAACTGTTCTCTGGAAACACCATATATTTT. Translation: CASRELFSGNTIYF.